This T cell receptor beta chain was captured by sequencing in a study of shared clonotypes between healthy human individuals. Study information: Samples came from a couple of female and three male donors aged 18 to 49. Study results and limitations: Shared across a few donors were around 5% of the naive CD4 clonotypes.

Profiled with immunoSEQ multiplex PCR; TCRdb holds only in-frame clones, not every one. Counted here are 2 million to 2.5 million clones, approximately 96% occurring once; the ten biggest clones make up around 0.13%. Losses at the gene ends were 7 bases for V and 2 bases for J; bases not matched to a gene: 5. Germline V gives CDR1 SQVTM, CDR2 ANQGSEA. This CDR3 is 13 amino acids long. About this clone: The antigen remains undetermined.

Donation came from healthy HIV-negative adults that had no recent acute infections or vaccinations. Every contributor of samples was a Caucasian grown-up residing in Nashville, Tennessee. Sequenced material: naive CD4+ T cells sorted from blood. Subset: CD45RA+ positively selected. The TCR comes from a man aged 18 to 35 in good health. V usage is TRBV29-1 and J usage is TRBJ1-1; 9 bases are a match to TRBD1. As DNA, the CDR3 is TGCAGCGCCGAGGGACAGGGAAACACTGAAGCTTTCTTT. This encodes CSAEGQGNTEAFF.